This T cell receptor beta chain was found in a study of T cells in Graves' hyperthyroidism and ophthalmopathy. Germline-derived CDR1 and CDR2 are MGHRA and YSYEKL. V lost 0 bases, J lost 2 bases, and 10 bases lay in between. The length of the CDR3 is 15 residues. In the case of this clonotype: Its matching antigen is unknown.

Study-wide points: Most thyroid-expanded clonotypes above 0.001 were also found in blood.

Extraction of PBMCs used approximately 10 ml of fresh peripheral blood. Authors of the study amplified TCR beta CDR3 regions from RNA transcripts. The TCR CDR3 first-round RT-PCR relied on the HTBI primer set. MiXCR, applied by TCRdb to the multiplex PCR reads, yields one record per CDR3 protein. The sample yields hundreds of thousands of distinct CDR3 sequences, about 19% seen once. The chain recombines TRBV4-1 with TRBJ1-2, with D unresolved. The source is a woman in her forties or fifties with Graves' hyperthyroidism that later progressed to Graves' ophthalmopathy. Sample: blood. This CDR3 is CASSQDGRENYGYTF. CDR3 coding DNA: TGCGCCAGCAGCCAAGATGGGAGGGAAAACTATGGCTACACCTTC.